The 4 T cell receptor beta chains in this list originate from one sample, sequenced in a study of Ad26.COV2.S vaccination and SARS-CoV-2 variants. The treatment is: around 19 received Ad26.COV2.S at low or high dose, single or two shots; five or six received placebo; per-sample allocation not given. Sampling was done on day 63 after the first vaccine or placebo injection. Here immunoSEQ multiplex PCR was the method, and the copy in TCRdb shows in-frame clones only, minus some. The data contain approximately 420,000 clones, approximately 91% of them singletons. Sequenced here: peripheral blood, sampled in a trial of Ad26.COV2.S vaccine versus placebo. Source of these receptors: a person between 18 and 65 years old who received the Ad26.COV2.S COVID-19 vaccine or a placebo.

The chain combines TRBV11-2 with TRBJ1-2; weak D call: TRBD1 (6 bases). The CDR3 is made up of 15 amino acids. Germline V CDR1 and CDR2: SGHAT, FQNNGV. Trimming shortened V by 4 bases and J by 4 bases, and 16 bases separated the two germline ends. The chain's CDR3 is CASSSHRDVTYGYTF. The CDR3 bases are TGTGCCAGCAGCTCCCACAGGGACGTCACCTATGGCTACACCTTC. Together with reference TRBV11-2 and TRBJ1-2, the CDR3 gives the full variable domain: EAGVAQSPRYKIIEKRQSVAFWCNPISGHATLYWYQQILGQGPKLLIQFQNNGVVDDSQLPKDRFSAERLKGVDSTLKIQPAKLEDSAVYLCASSSHRDVTYGYTFGSGTRLTVV.

This chain connects TRBV5-1 to TRBJ2-7; no clear D gene. The CDR3 is 14 amino acids. CDR1 is SGHRS and CDR2 is YFSETQ in the germline V gene. Trimming removed 5 bases from V and 0 bases from J, with 12 bases in between. The CDR3 sequence: CASRDGRSSYEQYF. DNA of the CDR3: TGCGCCAGCAGGGACGGACGGAGCTCCTACGAGCAGTACTTC. Filled out from reference TRBV5-1 and TRBJ2-7, the complete variable domain reads KAGVTQTPRYLIKTRGQQVTLSCSPISGHRSVSWYQQTPGQGLQFLFEYFSETQRNKGNFPGRFSGRQFSNSRSEMNVSTLELGDSALYLCASRDGRSSYEQYFGPGTRLTVT.

The chain recombines TRBV27 with TRBJ1-2; TRBD1 aligns across 7 bases. V lost 6 bases and J lost 4; bases outside the gene matches: 5. Germline V gene sequence: CDR1 MNHEY, CDR2 SMNVEV (reference sequence). The CDR3 covers 13 residues. The DNA for the CDR3 is TGTGCCAGCAGCAACGGACAGGCCTATGGCTACACCTTC. Protein: CASSNGQAYGYTF.

The V call is TRBV3-1 (or the pseudogene TRBV3-2), the J call TRBJ1-1; the match to TRBD1 covers 9 bases. The CDR3 is 13 residues long. Germline lookup yields CDR1 LGHDT and CDR2 YNNKEL (reference sequence). Trimming removed 5 bases from V and 13 bases from J; junction bases left unmatched: 11. The CDR3 sequence is CASSLGQGVVLFF. CDR3 DNA: TGTGCCAGCAGCTTGGGACAGGGAGTAGTGCTTTTCTTT.